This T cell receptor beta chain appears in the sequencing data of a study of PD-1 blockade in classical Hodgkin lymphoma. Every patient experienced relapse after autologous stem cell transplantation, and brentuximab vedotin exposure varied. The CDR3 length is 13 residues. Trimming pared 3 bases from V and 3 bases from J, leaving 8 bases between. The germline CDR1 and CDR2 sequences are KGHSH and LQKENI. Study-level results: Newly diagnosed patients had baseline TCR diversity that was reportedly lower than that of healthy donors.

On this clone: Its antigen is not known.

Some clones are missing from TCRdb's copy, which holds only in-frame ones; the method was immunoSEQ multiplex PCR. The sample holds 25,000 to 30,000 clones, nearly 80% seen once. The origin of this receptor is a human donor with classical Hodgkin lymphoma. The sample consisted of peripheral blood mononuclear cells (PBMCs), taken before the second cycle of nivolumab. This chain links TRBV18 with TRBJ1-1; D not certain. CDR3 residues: CASSPAEDTEAFF. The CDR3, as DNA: TGTGCCAGCTCACCCGCAGAGGACACTGAAGCTTTCTTT.